The 5 T cell receptor beta chains below all came from one sample that was sequenced in a study of T cell responses to AZD1222 COVID-19 vaccine. Here immunoSEQ multiplex PCR was the method, and the copy in TCRdb shows in-frame clones only, minus some. The profile covers 100,000 to 150,000 clones, with 89% appearing a single time and more than 4% taken by the ten largest. The sample consisted of peripheral blood, taken on day 0 of AZD1222 vaccination. The receptors stem from an adult in good health.

The chain uses TRBV7-9 and TRBJ1-1, with 7 bases identical to TRBD1. Germline V gene sequence: CDR1 SEHNR, CDR2 FQNEAQ (reference sequence). With 6 bases clipped from V and 1 base from J, the junction kept 8 bases outside the gene matches. The CDR3 runs 15 residues. CDR3 in DNA: TGTGCCAGCAGAGTGAGGGGACAGCAGAACACTGAAGCTTTCTTT. Amino acid sequence: CASRVRGQQNTEAFF. The full variable domain, rest sourced from reference TRBV7-9 and TRBJ1-1, is DTGVSQNPRHKITKRGQNVTFRCDPISEHNRLYWYRQTLGQGPEFLTYFQNEAQLEKSRLLSDRFSAERPKGSFSTLEIQRTEQGDSAMYLCASRVRGQQNTEAFFGQGTRLTVV.

The chain is built from TRBV5-1 and TRBJ1-3; 8 nucleotides agree with TRBD1. The CDR3 contains 14 residues. The ends lost 3 bases at V and 4 bases at J; junction bases unmatched: 3. Per germline, CDR1 SGHRS and CDR2 YFSETQ. CDR3: CASSSGGDGNTIYF. As DNA, the CDR3 is TGCGCCAGCAGCTCAGGGGGCGACGGAAACACCATATATTTT.

The chain combines TRBV10-3 with TRBJ1-2, with D maybe TRBD1 (6 bases). The CDR3 runs to 14 residues. The germline gives CDR1 ENHRY, CDR2 SYGVKD. The V gene lost 3 bases and the J gene lost 4 bases, with 12 bases spanning the gap. CDR3 nucleotides: TGTGCCATCAGTGACGGGGGGGCCGGCTATGGCTACACCTTC. Its protein product is CAISDGGAGYGYTF.

V gene TRBV4-1 combines with J gene TRBJ1-4, with unresolved D. The germline V and J ends were trimmed by 2 bases and 5 bases, with 9 bases remaining between them. This CDR3 is 14 amino acids long. CDR1 is MGHRA, CDR2 YSYEKL, per germline. The CDR3 protein is CASSQKSGNEKLFF. DNA of the CDR3: TGCGCCAGCAGCCAAAAGTCGGGGAATGAAAAACTGTTTTTT.

This chain's CDR3 is CATSMKQNTEAFF. In nucleotides, the CDR3 is TGTGCCACCAGCATGAAGCAGAACACTGAAGCTTTCTTT. The chain couples TRBV15 to TRBJ1-1, with no clear D. V gave up 4 bases and J gave up 1 base, with 7 bases separating them. Per germline, CDR1 LNHNV and CDR2 YYDKDF (reference sequence). CDR3 length: 13 amino acids.